Each of the 11 T cell receptor beta chains below was sequenced from the same sample in a study of patients and donors after allogeneic stem cell transplantation. From the RT-PCR reads, TCRdb called clonotypes with MiXCR, one entry per CDR3 protein. In the table there are approximately 29,000 distinct CDR3 sequences, less than 45% of which are singletons. Input material: blood, either unsorted or a sorted T cell fraction (not recorded which). Source of these receptors: a human donor who was either an allogeneic HSCT recipient or a stem cell or donor lymphocyte infusion donor (not recorded which). It is not recorded whose cells these are; they may come from a transplant donor.

This clonotype has a single count. CDR3 in amino acids: CASSQGDGGVKTQYF. The CDR3 nucleotides read TGCGCCAGCAGCCAAGGGGACGGCGGGGTGAAGACCCAGTACTTC. V gene TRBV4-3 combines with J gene TRBJ2-5; D perhaps matches TRBD2 (6 bases). CDR3 length equals 15 residues. V lost 1 base, J lost 6 bases, and 15 bases lay in between. CDR1 and CDR2 from the germline V gene are LGHNA and YSLEER.

The CDR3 coding sequence is TGCGCCAGCAGCCAGCTCGGGACTTCCATAAACAATGAGCAGTTCTTC. Its translation: CASSQLGTSINNEQFF. The rearrangement links TRBV4-1 to TRBJ2-1; maybe TRBD2 (6 bases). Germline CDR1 is MGHRA and CDR2 is YSYEKL. The CDR3 runs to 16 residues. The V and J ends lost 3 bases and 5 bases respectively, with 17 bases between them.

This chain connects TRBV12-3 or TRBV12-4 to TRBJ1-1; 10 bases are a match to TRBD1. V was pared by 6 bases and J by 3 bases, with 4 bases of the junction left unmatched. The CDR3 extends over 14 amino acids. The CDR3 region is CASRDDRGHTEAFF. For the CDR3, the DNA is TGTGCCAGCAGAGACGACAGGGGGCACACTGAAGCTTTCTTT.

The rearrangement uses TRBV12-3 or TRBV12-4 and TRBJ2-5; D ambiguous. Trimming removed 7 bases from V and 1 base from J, with 7 bases in between. There are 12 residues in the CDR3. Here the CDR3 reads CASTRTQETQYF. CDR3 DNA: TGTGCCAGCACGAGGACCCAAGAGACCCAGTACTTC.

This clonotype was seen at least ten times. The chain carries TRBV14 and TRBJ2-1; 10 nucleotides agree with TRBD2. CDR3 length: 17 residues. Trimming took 2 bases from V and 8 from J; bases not matched to a gene: 12. CDR1 is SGHDN and CDR2 is FVKESK in the germline V gene. For the CDR3, the DNA is TGTGCCAGCAGCCAACTCCTTAGCGGGAGGTCATCTTATGAGCAGTTCTTC. Encoded protein: CASSQLLSGRSSYEQFF.

J is TRBJ1-5 and V is TRBV5-1; no clear D gene. This CDR3 comprises 15 residues. The V gene lost 4 bases and the J gene lost 3 bases, with 14 bases spanning the gap. Germline V gives CDR1 SGHRS, CDR2 YFSETQ. CDR3 in amino acids: CASSDGPQPNQPQHF. CDR3 DNA sequence: TGCGCCAGCAGCGATGGACCCCAACCCAATCAGCCCCAGCATTTT.

This chain joins TRBV4-2 and TRBJ2-1; the D is unclear. This CDR3 is built from 14 residues. V was trimmed by 2 bases and J by 8 bases, leaving 13 bases between them. Germline-derived CDR1 and CDR2 are LGHNA and YNFKEQ. The CDR3 loop is CASSQQLDRDEQFF. In DNA, the CDR3 is TGTGCCAGCAGCCAACAACTGGATAGGGATGAGCAGTTCTTC.

The sample holds a few counts of this clonotype. The gene calls are TRBV24-1 and TRBJ2-2; tentative D call: TRBD1 (5 bases). Trimming pared 3 bases from V and 7 bases from J, leaving 11 bases between. The CDR3 runs to 14 residues. Germline V gives CDR1 KGHDR, CDR2 SFDVKD. CDR3 DNA sequence: TGTGCCACCAGTGATCCCCTTAGGGGCGGGGAGCTGTTTTTT. Translating it yields CATSDPLRGGELFF.

V and J are TRBV29-1 and TRBJ2-7, with D unclear. The CDR3 covers 13 residues. CDR1 SQVTM and CDR2 ANQGSEA come from the germline V gene. Trimming removed 4 bases at V and 5 bases at J, with 15 bases between. CDR3 amino acids: CSVGFYLIDEQYF. CDR3 bases: TGCAGCGTTGGATTTTACCTTATCGACGAGCAGTACTTC.

The chain joins TRBV5-1 to TRBJ1-1; no clear D gene. The germline V gene encodes CDR1 SGHRS and CDR2 YFSETQ. This CDR3 comprises 15 residues. V lost 2 bases, J lost 3 bases, and 14 bases lay in between. The CDR3 spells CASSFQVGRDTEAFF. CDR3 in DNA: TGCGCCAGCAGCTTCCAGGTGGGGAGGGACACTGAAGCTTTCTTT.

The V and J genes are TRBV5-1 and TRBJ2-2; D gene ambiguous. CDR3 size: 14 residues. Germline values: CDR1 SGHRS, CDR2 YFSETQ. Trimming pared 0 bases from V and 6 bases from J, leaving 9 bases between. The CDR3 DNA is TGCGCCAGCAGCTTGGTCGCTGAGGCCGGGGAGCTGTTTTTT. It codes for CASSLVAEAGELFF. The full variable domain, completed using reference TRBV5-1 and TRBJ2-2, is KAGVTQTPRYLIKTRGQQVTLSCSPISGHRSVSWYQQTPGQGLQFLFEYFSETQRNKGNFPGRFSGRQFSNSRSEMNVSTLELGDSALYLCASSLVAEAGELFFGEGSRLTVL.